Following are 6 T cell receptor beta chains from one sample sequenced in a study of cytomegalovirus exposure and HLA in healthy donors. Primers included in the PCR were 60 Vbeta and 13 Jbeta primers. Here immunoSEQ multiplex PCR was the method, and the copy in TCRdb shows in-frame clones only, minus some. The sample gives tens of thousands of clones, around 79% of which show up once; around 4.3% is in the top ten. The sequenced material came from PBMCs. All receptors derive from a man in his forties or fifties in good health and CMV-seronegative.

The chain recombines TRBV2 with TRBJ1-1; weak D call: TRBD1 (5 bases). V was cut by 10 bases and J by 1 base, with 13 bases left in between. This CDR3 contains 13 residues. Looked up from germline, CDR1 is SNHLY and CDR2 is FYNNEI. The CDR3: CATKGPANTEAFF. Here the CDR3 DNA reads TGTGCCACCAAGGGGCCGGCGAACACTGAAGCTTTCTTT.

The rearrangement uses TRBV5-1 and TRBJ2-5, with TRBD2 matching 10 bases. Germline lookup yields CDR1 SGHRS and CDR2 YFSETQ. J lost 4 bases, V lost 2 bases, and 8 bases had no gene match. The CDR3 loop spans 16 amino acids. CDR3 protein: CASSFGLAGEGETQYF. The DNA for the CDR3 is TGCGCCAGCAGCTTTGGGCTAGCGGGAGAAGGAGAGACCCAGTACTTC.

The rearrangement uses TRBV29-1 and TRBJ2-5; D possibly corresponds to TRBD2 (5 bases). Germline assignment: CDR1 SQVTM and CDR2 ANQGSEA. The CDR3 length is 13 residues. V was shortened by 7 bases and J by 4 bases, with 16 bases between the two germline ends. Here the CDR3 reads CSASRVEAETQYF. CDR3 DNA sequence: TGCAGCGCCTCCCGGGTGGAGGCAGAGACCCAGTACTTC.

This clone was observed a few times. V and J are TRBV19 and TRBJ1-5, with TRBD1 matching 7 bases. The V gene end was trimmed by 8 bases and the J gene end by 1 base; junction bases not matched to a gene: 8. Germline values: CDR1 LNHDA, CDR2 SQIVND (reference sequence). The CDR3 loop spans 15 amino acids. CDR3 DNA sequence: TGTGCCAGTGTCGACAGGGAGGTAAGCAATCAGCCCCAGCATTTT. Its protein product is CASVDREVSNQPQHF.

The rearrangement joins TRBV11-2 to TRBJ2-7; 7 bases fit TRBD1. The CDR3 has 13 amino acids. Germline CDR1 SGHAT, CDR2 FQNNGV. Trimming cost V 6 bases and J 2 bases; bases outside gene matches: 4. The CDR3 DNA follows: TGTGCCAGCAGGTTTCAGGGGGCCTACGAGCAGTACTTC. It encodes CASRFQGAYEQYF.

This sequence joins TRBV18 and TRBJ1-1; D might be TRBD1 (6 bases). The CDR3 loop spans 14 amino acids. Germline CDR1 and CDR2: KGHSH and LQKENI. V dropped 4 bases and J dropped 4 bases, with 13 bases sitting between them. The CDR3 sequence is CASSQDSLLTEAFF. The CDR3 DNA sequence: TGTGCCAGCTCACAGGACAGTCTTCTCACTGAAGCTTTCTTT.